The rows below give T cell receptor beta chains drawn from one sample of a study of T cell responses to AZD1222 COVID-19 vaccine. Measured with immunoSEQ multiplex PCR; TCRdb has only the in-frame clones, and not every one. The data hold 130,000 to 150,000 clones, with around nine tenths observed a single time. This specimen was peripheral blood, taken on day 0 of AZD1222 vaccination. Receptors originate from an adult in good health. Each CDR3 is given with its conserved first and last residue. The order of the fields is clone size, V gene, J gene, D gene, CDR3 DNA, CDR3 protein. A D gene is named only where the DNA matches it firmly. Some rows mark clone size as missing; the rest say once, few, many or name a class of expanded clone.

NA	TRBV19	TRBJ1-6	NA	TGTGCCAGTAGTCTAGATCTACAGGGCAGCTCCTATAATTCACCCCTCCACTTT	CASSLDLQGSSYNSPLHF
once	TRBV5-1	TRBJ1-1	NA	TGCGCCAGCAGCTTGGATCGGGGGAACACTGAAGCTTTCTTT	CASSLDRGNTEAFF
NA	TRBV5-5	TRBJ1-5	NA	TGTGCCAGCAGCTTGGGAGGGATCGGTCAGCCCCAGCATTTT	CASSLGGIGQPQHF
NA	TRBV29-1	TRBJ2-1	TRBD2	TGCAGCGTTGAAGCGGCTAGCGGGGTCGCCTACAATGAGCAGTTCTTC	CSVEAASGVAYNEQFF
NA	TRBV5-4	TRBJ1-1	TRBD1	TGTGCCAGCAGCACCCCCGGACAGGGGTTGACTGAAGCTTTCTTT	CASSTPGQGLTEAFF
NA	TRBV4-3	TRBJ1-1	TRBD1	TGCGCCAGCAGCCAAGGTCTGGGACAGGGATACACTGAAGCTTTCTTT	CASSQGLGQGYTEAFF
NA	TRBV2	TRBJ2-7	NA	TGTGCCAGCAGTGATCCCGGACACTCCTACGAGCAGTACTTC	CASSDPGHSYEQYF
NA	TRBV18	TRBJ2-6	TRBD1	TGTGCCAGCTCACCCCTGGGACAGAGCTCTGGGGCCAACGTCCTGACTTTC	CASSPLGQSSGANVLTF
NA	TRBV21-1	TRBJ1-1	NA	TGTGCCCGCAAGATGAACACTGAAGCTTTCTTT	CARKMNTEAFF
NA	TRBV2	TRBJ2-4	NA	TGTGCCAGCAGTGGGACACCCGACTGGAACATTCAGTACTTC	CASSGTPDWNIQYF
NA	TRBV28	TRBJ2-1	NA	TGTGCCAGCAGTTTGACCAACTACAATGAGCAGTTCTTC	CASSLTNYNEQFF
NA	TRBV21-1	TRBJ1-2	NA	TGTGCCAGCAGCAAAGGGGGGAGTACGATAGTCCAGGAGGATTTCAAGTTACATGGCTACACCTTC	CASSKGGSTIVQEDFKLHGYTF
NA	TRBV6-5	TRBJ1-5	TRBD1	TGTGCCAGCAGCCCAGGGGGGGGCAATCAGCCCCAGCATTTT	CASSPGGGNQPQHF
NA	TRBV7-9	TRBJ1-2	NA	TGTGCCAGCAGCTTTTTGCGGGGGTATGGCTACACCTTC	CASSFLRGYGYTF
once	TRBV20-1	TRBJ1-1	TRBD1	TGCAGTGCTGACGACAGGGGTCGAGCTTTCTTT	CSADDRGRAFF
NA	TRBV24-1	TRBJ2-3	TRBD1	TGTGCCACAGGTACAGGGGGAGCAGATACGCAGTATTTT	CATGTGGADTQYF
NA	TRBV5-1	TRBJ1-5	NA	TGCGCCAGCAGCTTGGCCGGTCGGCCAAATCAGCCCCAGCATTTT	CASSLAGRPNQPQHF
NA	TRBV12-5	TRBJ2-1	NA	TGTGCTAGTGGTTTCCGGGAAAGATACAATGAGCAGTTCTTC	CASGFRERYNEQFF
NA	TRBV19	TRBJ2-1	NA	TGTGCCAGTAGTATCTCACTAGAGCACAATGAGCAGTTCTTC	CASSISLEHNEQFF
NA	TRBV25-1	TRBJ2-5	TRBD1	TGTGCCAGCAGACCCGACAGGGTGGGAGAGACCCAGTACTTC	CASRPDRVGETQYF
NA	TRBV11-2	TRBJ1-1	NA	TGTGCCAGCAGCTTGCAGGGTTTCACTGAAGCTTTCTTT	CASSLQGFTEAFF
NA	TRBV5-1	TRBJ1-1	TRBD1	TGCGCCAGCAGTTCCCGGACAGGGTGGAACACTGAAGCTTTCTTT	CASSSRTGWNTEAFF
NA	TRBV3-1/TRBV3-2	TRBJ1-5	NA	TGTGCCAGTAGACGAAGAGCGGGCCACCACTATCAGCCCCAGCATTTT	CASRRRAGHHYQPQHF
NA	TRBV7-8	TRBJ2-7	NA	TGTGCCAGCAGCTTAGTCGGAGGGGACTCCTACGAGCAGTACTTC	CASSLVGGDSYEQYF
NA	TRBV9	TRBJ2-3	NA	TGTGCCAGCAGCGTAGCTGACCCGAGGGATACGCAGTATTTT	CASSVADPRDTQYF
NA	TRBV5-6	TRBJ2-7	TRBD2	TGTGCCAGCAGCCCCGGGTCGGGACTAGCTTACGAGCAGTACTTC	CASSPGSGLAYEQYF
NA	TRBV7-2	TRBJ1-1	NA	TGTGCCAGCAGCATCAACGGACTGCTTTCGGAAGCTTTCTTT	CASSINGLLSEAFF
NA	TRBV13	TRBJ2-7	NA	TGTGCCAGCAGCTCAACTAACTACGAGCAGTACTTC	CASSSTNYEQYF
NA	TRBV5-8	TRBJ2-7	NA	TGTGCCAGCAGCTTGGAGGGGTCCTACGAGCAGTACTTC	CASSLEGSYEQYF
NA	TRBV4-1	TRBJ2-3	NA	TGCGCCAGCAGCAGAATGAGGACAGAAACAGATACGCAGTATTTT	CASSRMRTETDTQYF
NA	TRBV9	TRBJ2-1	TRBD2	TGTGCCAGCAGCAAAAGCGGGAGGGCGTCCTACAATGAGCAGTTCTTC	CASSKSGRASYNEQFF
NA	TRBV5-1	TRBJ2-1	TRBD2	TGCGCCAGCAGCTCACCGGGACTAGCGGGGGGTCTTAGCTCCTACAATGAGCAGTTCTTC	CASSSPGLAGGLSSYNEQFF
NA	TRBV5-6	TRBJ2-1	NA	TGTGCCAGCAGCGGGAGGTGGCAGAACTACAATGAGCAGTTCTTC	CASSGRWQNYNEQFF
once	TRBV5-1	TRBJ2-5	NA	TGCGCCAGCAGCCCACTGGGGGAAGCCCGGGGTCAAGAGACCCAGTACTTC	CASSPLGEARGQETQYF
NA	TRBV28	TRBJ2-2	TRBD1	TGTGCCAGCAGTTTCCCGCCGGGACAGGGGGCGCGTTACGGGGAGCTGTTTTTT	CASSFPPGQGARYGELFF
NA	TRBV5-4	TRBJ2-2	TRBD2	TGTGCCAGCAGCTTGCGGCGGGAGAAACACACCGGGGAGCTGTTTTTT	CASSLRREKHTGELFF
once	TRBV4-1	TRBJ2-1	NA	TGCGCCAGCAGCCAAGATGCGGGTTATGAGCAGTTCTTC	CASSQDAGYEQFF
NA	TRBV5-4	TRBJ2-3	NA	TGTGCCAGCAGCTTGGGGCTCAGCACAGATACGCAGTATTTT	CASSLGLSTDTQYF
NA	TRBV6-5	TRBJ1-5	TRBD1	TGTGCCAGCAGCACAGGGGGTCCTAATCAGCCCCAGCATTTT	CASSTGGPNQPQHF
NA	TRBV6-2/TRBV6-3	TRBJ2-5	NA	TGTGCCAGCAGTGGAGGGGACAGTGCCGCGACCCAGTACTTC	CASSGGDSAATQYF
once	TRBV7-2	TRBJ2-2	NA	TGTGCCAGCAGCTTAGAATGGGGCGGGGAGCTGTTTTTT	CASSLEWGGELFF
few	TRBV6-6	TRBJ2-1	NA	TGTGCCAGCTGCGGGATGAATGAGCAGTTCTTC	CASCGMNEQFF
NA	TRBV7-2	TRBJ2-1	NA	TGTGCCAGCAGCTTGGGGGCCGACTCCTCCCCGAGAAATGAGCAGTTCTTC	CASSLGADSSPRNEQFF
NA	TRBV5-1	TRBJ1-1	NA	TGCGCCAGCAGCTTGGGAGGGGAAACTGAAGCTTTCTTT	CASSLGGETEAFF
NA	TRBV5-4	TRBJ1-2	NA	TGTGCCAGCAGAGTCAACACAGGGAACTATGGCTACACCTTC	CASRVNTGNYGYTF
NA	TRBV5-6	TRBJ1-2	TRBD1	TGTGCCAGCAGCTTCCTGGGACAGGGCTATGGCTACACCTTC	CASSFLGQGYGYTF
NA	TRBV5-1	TRBJ1-2	NA	TGCGCCAGCAGCTTGGGTTCGGAAAACTATGGCTACACCTTC	CASSLGSENYGYTF
NA	TRBV6-2/TRBV6-3	TRBJ2-1	NA	TGTGCCAGCAGTTATATCGGGGGATTGGGCAATGAGCAGTTCTTC	CASSYIGGLGNEQFF
NA	TRBV2	TRBJ1-5	NA	TGTGCCAGCAGGCCCGGACACCCCCTGGGTATGAGGGCAAATCAGCCCCAGCATTTT	CASRPGHPLGMRANQPQHF
once	TRBV27	TRBJ1-5	NA	TGTGCCAGCAGTCCCCTCCCTCGGGGAAGGATGCAGCCCCAGCATTTT	CASSPLPRGRMQPQHF
NA	TRBV9	TRBJ2-1	TRBD1	TGTGCCAGCAGCCCCCCAGGGACAGGGGCCCAGTTCTTC	CASSPPGTGAQFF
NA	TRBV19	TRBJ2-7	NA	TGTGCCAGTAGTACGGGACGGTCCTACGAGCAGTACTTC	CASSTGRSYEQYF
NA	TRBV7-3	TRBJ1-1	NA	TGTGCCAGCAGCCTCGCCCCCGGGACTGAAGCTTTCTTT	CASSLAPGTEAFF
NA	TRBV7-2	TRBJ1-3	TRBD1	TGTGCCAGCAGCGTGACAGGGCGAAACACCATATATTTT	CASSVTGRNTIYF
NA	TRBV24-1	TRBJ2-2	NA	TGTGCCACCAGTGATTCTCCAGGGGGGCGGGACACCGGGGAGCTGTTTTTT	CATSDSPGGRDTGELFF
NA	TRBV29-1	TRBJ2-3	NA	TGCAGCGTTGAGGCCGTGATGGGCACAGATACGCAGTATTTT	CSVEAVMGTDTQYF